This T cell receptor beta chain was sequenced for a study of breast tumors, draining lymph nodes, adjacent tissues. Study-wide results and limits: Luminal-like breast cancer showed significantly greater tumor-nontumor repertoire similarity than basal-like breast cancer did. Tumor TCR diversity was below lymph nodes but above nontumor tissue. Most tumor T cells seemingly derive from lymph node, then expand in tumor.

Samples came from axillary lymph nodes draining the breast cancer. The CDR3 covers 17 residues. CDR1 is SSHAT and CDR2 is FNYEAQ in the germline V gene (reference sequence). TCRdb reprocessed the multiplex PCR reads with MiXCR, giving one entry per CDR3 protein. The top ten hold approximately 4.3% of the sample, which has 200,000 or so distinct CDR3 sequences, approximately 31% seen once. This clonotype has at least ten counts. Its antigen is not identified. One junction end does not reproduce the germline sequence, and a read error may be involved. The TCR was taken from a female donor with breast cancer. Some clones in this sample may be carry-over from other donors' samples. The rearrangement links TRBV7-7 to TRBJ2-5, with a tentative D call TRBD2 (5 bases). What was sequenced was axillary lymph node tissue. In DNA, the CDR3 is TGTGCTAGCAGCCCCCAAGGAGCGGCTGACCCCCAAGAGACCCAGTACTTC. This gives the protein CASSPQGAADPQETQYF.